This T cell receptor (beta chain) was identified in a study of T cells in narcolepsy (dated by TCRdb to the late 2010s). About the full investigation: Patients with narcolepsy type 1 or type 2 (NT1, NT2) were enrolled in the study together with healthy control donors. The study sought autoreactive T cells targeting hypocretin neuron self-antigens (hypocretin, TRIB2) in narcolepsy patients, using TCR Vbeta sequencing to track clonotypes in blood and CSF.

What the work shows at the level of the full study, not this receptor alone: Some blood memory CD4+ repertoires from patients and controls contained no sequences matching autoreactive T cell clones. Numbers of sequenced blood memory CD4+ clonotypes were comparable, with averages of about 37,000 in patients and 30,000 to 35,000 in controls. HCRT-specific and TRIB2-specific autoreactive clonotypes were highlighted in plots that compared CD4+ T cell clonotypes in CSF versus blood from the same patient. Autoreactive clonotypes were reported to be detected serially in the blood of the same patients and of different patients, but not in the blood of healthy controls.

Library generation was performed with the immunoSEQ multiplex PCR assay. Held by TCRdb, this immuneACCESS table contains in-frame sequences only and omits some clones. Under half of the omission traces to an unresolved V gene where checked; the cause of the rest is unknown. Within this sample are 25,000 to 30,000 clones, with around three quarters of them counted one time only. Together, the top ten hold 3% to 3.5% of the sample. Memory CD4+ T cells were sorted ex vivo from peripheral blood of narcolepsy patients and healthy controls for TCR Vbeta sequencing. For this clone: Its binding antigen is unknown. Base qualities were left out, and no much larger clone turns up one base away.

The germline V gene encodes CDR1 MNHEY and CDR2 SVGAGI. V lost 6 bases and J lost 7 bases; the stretch between them is 15 bases long. Inclusive of the bounding cysteine and phenylalanine, the CDR3 is 14 residues long. Only the CDR3 portion is preserved as DNA: 42 bases, with reading frame beginning at the first base. Input material: CD45RA- memory CD4+ T cells from PBMCs. The meaning of the sample's cell subset or site label: memory T cells sorted ex vivo from peripheral blood. The chain is made from TRBV6-5 and TRBJ1-4, with the D gene not clear enough to name. The TCR was taken from a human donor with narcolepsy. The sequenced DNA: TGTGCCAGCAGACCTCCGGGCCTCATTGAAAAACTGTTTTTT. Its protein is CASRPPGLIEKLFF.